Listed below are T cell receptor beta chains from one sample, sequenced in a study of cytomegalovirus exposure and HLA in healthy donors. Assay: immunoSEQ multiplex PCR; the TCRdb copy retains only in-frame clones and omits some. This table holds tens of thousands of clones, around 80% found once. The sequencing input was PBMCs. Receptor source: a young woman in good health and CMV-seronegative. The CDR3 runs from the conserved cysteine through the conserved F or W. A D gene is named only where the DNA matches it firmly. Clone size, where shown, is once, few, many, or a class for clones that have expanded.

J gene,V gene,D gene,clone size,CDR3 protein,CDR3 DNA
TRBJ1-5,TRBV4-3,NA,NA,CASSQDRGQPQHF,TGCGCCAGCAGCCAAGATCGGGGTCAACCCCAGCATTTT
TRBJ2-7,TRBV5-5,NA,NA,CASSSDSSYEQYF,TGTGCCAGCAGCTCGGACAGCTCCTACGAGCAGTACTTC
TRBJ2-5,TRBV5-1,TRBD1,few,CASSEQGGQETQYF,TGCGCCAGCAGCGAACAGGGGGGACAAGAGACCCAGTACTTC
TRBJ2-3,TRBV5-4,NA,once,CASSLGLVADTQYF,TGTGCCAGCAGCTTGGGACTAGTGGCAGATACGCAGTATTTT
TRBJ2-3,TRBV4-3,NA,NA,CASSQAGGLTTDTQYF,TGCGCCAGCAGCCAAGCAGGCGGACTTACCACAGATACGCAGTATTTT
TRBJ2-3,TRBV6-6,TRBD1,NA,CASSYLGQGGDTQYF,TGTGCCAGCAGTTACCTGGGACAGGGGGGAGATACGCAGTATTTT
TRBJ1-1,TRBV18,NA,NA,CASSPTSTAPEAFF,TGTGCCAGCTCACCAACTTCGACAGCTCCAGAAGCTTTCTTT
TRBJ1-4,TRBV18,TRBD1,NA,CASSPVQGYEKLFF,TGTGCCAGCTCACCAGTACAGGGGTACGAAAAACTGTTTTTT
TRBJ1-3,TRBV19,NA,NA,CASSIVSGANRNTIYF,TGTGCCAGTAGTATAGTTTCAGGGGCAAATAGAAACACCATATATTTT
TRBJ2-5,TRBV18,NA,NA,CASSPPGLYQETQYF,TGTGCCAGCTCACCACCGGGACTGTACCAAGAGACCCAGTACTTC
TRBJ1-2,TRBV19,NA,NA,CASRGTIDNYGYTF,TGTGCCAGTAGGGGGACAATCGATAACTATGGCTACACCTTC
TRBJ1-2,TRBV5-8,TRBD1,NA,CASSSLGRDSLYGYTF,TGTGCCAGCAGCTCCTTAGGAAGGGACAGTTTATATGGCTACACCTTC
TRBJ1-1,TRBV15,NA,NA,CATSRSPETEAFF,TGTGCCACCAGCAGATCCCCAGAAACTGAAGCTTTCTTT
TRBJ1-3,TRBV19,NA,NA,CASFRGRAGNTIYF,TGTGCCAGCTTTAGGGGCCGAGCTGGAAACACCATATATTTT
TRBJ1-1,TRBV6-4,NA,NA,CASSEGLDGANTEAFF,TGTGCCAGCAGTGAGGGGTTAGATGGGGCAAACACTGAAGCTTTCTTT
TRBJ1-4,TRBV19,NA,once,CASSTQGSREKLFF,TGTGCCAGTAGCACACAGGGCAGTCGTGAAAAACTGTTTTTT
TRBJ2-5,TRBV9,NA,NA,CASSSGLRETQYF,TGTGCCAGCAGTTCGGGACTCCGCGAGACCCAGTACTTC
TRBJ1-2,TRBV11-2,NA,NA,CASSSTGSYGYTF,TGTGCCAGCAGCTCGACGGGGTCCTATGGCTACACCTTC
TRBJ1-2,TRBV30,NA,once,CAWIQGWDGYTF,TGTGCCTGGATACAGGGATGGGATGGCTACACCTTC
TRBJ1-4,TRBV19,NA,few,CASSITQGEKLFF,TGTGCCAGTAGTATAACCCAGGGTGAAAAACTGTTTTTT
TRBJ1-4,TRBV5-1,NA,NA,CASSLAYPNEKLFF,TGCGCCAGCAGTCTCGCCTATCCGAATGAAAAACTGTTTTTT
TRBJ2-7,TRBV19,NA,NA,CATRGLSRHEQYF,TGTGCCACTCGAGGGTTATCAAGGCACGAGCAGTACTTC
TRBJ2-2,TRBV6-5,NA,NA,CASSYSGEAGGELFF,TGTGCCAGCAGTTACTCCGGGGAAGCGGGCGGGGAGCTGTTTTTT
TRBJ1-4,TRBV28,NA,NA,CASTQGSTNEKLFF,TGTGCCAGCACCCAGGGGTCAACTAATGAAAAACTGTTTTTT
TRBJ2-1,TRBV30,NA,NA,CACLSSGASGNEQFF,TGTGCCTGCCTTAGCTCGGGAGCGTCGGGTAATGAGCAGTTCTTC
TRBJ1-1,TRBV7-9,NA,NA,CASSTGDGNTEAFF,TGTGCCAGCAGCACGGGGGACGGGAACACTGAAGCTTTCTTT
TRBJ1-1,TRBV7-2,TRBD1,NA,CASSLTGDTEAFF,TGTGCCAGCAGCTTGACAGGGGACACTGAAGCTTTCTTT
TRBJ2-7,TRBV23-1,TRBD2,NA,CDEPSRTGGTAQYF,TGCGACGAGCCGTCACGCACGGGGGGTACGGCGCAGTACTTC
TRBJ1-3,TRBV19,TRBD1,NA,CASSMVGQVTSGNTIYF,TGTGCCAGTAGTATGGTCGGACAGGTGACTTCTGGAAACACCATATATTTT
TRBJ1-1,TRBV5-1,NA,NA,CASSFGGGDTEAFF,TGCGCCAGCAGCTTTGGCGGAGGGGACACTGAAGCTTTCTTT
TRBJ1-1,TRBV4-3,NA,few,CASSQFLQVTNTEAFF,TGCGCCAGCAGCCAGTTCCTTCAGGTTACAAACACTGAAGCTTTCTTT
TRBJ1-5,TRBV12-5,NA,NA,CASGLVYPQRDSIWGNQPQHF,TGTGCTAGTGGTTTGGTATATCCCCAGCGGGACTCAATATGGGGCAATCAGCCCCAGCATTTT
TRBJ2-3,TRBV7-2,NA,NA,CASSLWAGWADTQYF,TGTGCCAGCAGCTTATGGGCAGGGTGGGCAGATACGCAGTATTTT
TRBJ2-2,TRBV9,NA,NA,CASSVVVSTGELFF,TGTGCCAGCAGCGTAGTTGTATCCACCGGGGAGCTGTTTTTT
TRBJ1-6,TRBV5-1,TRBD1,NA,CASSLAGQGYSPLHF,TGCGCCAGCAGCTTGGCGGGACAGGGGTATTCACCCCTCCACTTT